The clone carrying this T cell receptor (beta chain) was detected many times. Antigen: not known. Prepared libraries of TCR beta cDNA carried unique molecular identifiers. The authors obtained about 520,000 cDNA molecules from approximately 1 to 10 million T cells. TCRdb used MiXCR to reprocess the PCR reads, holding one entry per CDR3 protein. The data contain some 260,000 distinct CDR3 sequences, 36% of them seen just once; the ten biggest clones take up more than 4%. These data are taken from a study of post-analysis software for immune sequencing data. CDR1 is MDHEN, CDR2 SYDVKM, per germline. The CDR3 spans 20 residues. Unmatched junction bases numbered 23, after V lost 6 bases and J lost 3 bases. General study results and limits: Included in a set of roughly five TRBV segments more frequent in patients than controls were TRBV5-6, TRBV5-1 and TRBV20-1.

Sequencing was done on a sample of blood. The gene calls are TRBV28 and TRBJ2-4; 7 nucleotides align to TRBD2. The TCR comes from a girl aged 5 to 17 with multiple sclerosis. The CDR3 spells CASSHGLVVFSYVGKNIQYF. CDR3 in DNA: TGTGCCAGCAGCCATGGACTAGTCGTGTTTTCGTACGTCGGCAAAAACATTCAGTACTTC.